This T cell receptor (beta chain) was sequenced for a study of OX40 agonist ivuxolimab in advanced cancers. About the investigation overall: Ivuxolimab was an agonistic, fully human IgG2 monoclonal antibody directed against OX40 (CD134), a costimulatory receptor. Prior anti-PD-1, anti-PD-L1 or anti-CTLA-4 therapy was permitted, and 40% of dose-escalation patients had received checkpoint inhibitors. Of the approximately 54 patients in dose escalation, about 19 had hepatocellular carcinoma, roughly 15 had melanoma, 9 had renal cell carcinoma and 9 had head and neck cancer. Intravenous ivuxolimab was administered to patients every 2 weeks at six dose levels: 0.01, 0.1, 0.3, 1.5, 3 and 10 mg/kg. The paper describes the monotherapy dose-escalation part (N ≈ 52 patients) of the phase I trial of ivuxolimab. The point of sequencing TCRbeta in the periphery was to test whether ivuxolimab changed TCR sequence diversity and drove clonal T-cell expansion. The dose-escalation cohort was over 70% male with a mean age of about 54 years, ranging from roughly 20 to 80. Partial responses were achieved by three dose-escalation patients, of whom one had hepatocellular carcinoma and two had cutaneous melanoma. Study-wide conclusions, independent of this receptor: After ivuxolimab, more expanded clones were found on average in CD8+ T cells than in CD4+ T cells. Low levels of normalized T-cell clonal expansion were also seen in some nonresponding patients. Partial responders in the 0.1-3.0 mg/kg groups had among the lowest normalized peripheral clonal expansion, especially among CD8+ T cells. The antigen specificity of the clonally expanded peripheral T cells was not determined. At doses of 0.1 to 3.0 mg/kg, clonal expansion of both CD4+ and CD8+ blood T cells was observed from baseline to week 6.

The CDR3 goes from the cysteine to the phenylalanine over 14 residues. The only DNA kept is the CDR3, 42 bases in frame from the first base. The CDR1 and CDR2 encoded by the germline V gene are MRHNA and SNTAGT. V trim: 6 bases; J trim: 0 bases; unmatched bases: 2. Genomic DNA was isolated from the sorted cells so that the TCRbeta CDR3 region could be sequenced. The immunoSEQ Assay was used for sequencing of TCRbeta CDR3 regions. The immuneACCESS repertoire file appears here via TCRdb, limited to in-frame rearrangements. These files lack a portion of the clones; in checked studies, under half of the deficit traces to unresolved V genes, and the cause of the others is not known. The sample data list about 100,000 clones, and roughly 90% of these were observed just once. Together, the top ten hold around 0.16% of the sample. In its sample, this clone was seen once. Its antigen specificity is not known. Per-base qualities were not stored, and no clone one base away is much larger.

Patients with a history of autoimmune disease or receiving systemic immunosuppression were excluded from the trial. In every dose cohort, peripheral blood was drawn for TCR sequencing at baseline, cycle 4 day 1, and cycle 7 day 1. The samples were drawn from a first-in-human, open-label, multicenter phase I dose-escalation trial of ivuxolimab. Adults with locally advanced or metastatic melanoma, renal cell carcinoma, hepatocellular carcinoma or head and neck squamous cell carcinoma were enrolled in the trial. Before TCR sequencing, CD4+ and CD8+ T cells were separately sorted from peripheral blood.

This clonotype was sampled from an adult with an advanced solid tumor such as melanoma, head and neck, liver or kidney cancer. The specimen was CD4+ or CD8+ T cells sorted from blood, collected in a trial of the OX40 agonist ivuxolimab. The chain is assembled from TRBV6-4 and TRBJ2-1; TRBD2 matches 7 bases in the middle. Here the CDR3 is given as CASRREASYNEQFF. DNA sequence: TGTGCCAGCAGACGGGAGGCCTCCTACAATGAGCAGTTCTTC.